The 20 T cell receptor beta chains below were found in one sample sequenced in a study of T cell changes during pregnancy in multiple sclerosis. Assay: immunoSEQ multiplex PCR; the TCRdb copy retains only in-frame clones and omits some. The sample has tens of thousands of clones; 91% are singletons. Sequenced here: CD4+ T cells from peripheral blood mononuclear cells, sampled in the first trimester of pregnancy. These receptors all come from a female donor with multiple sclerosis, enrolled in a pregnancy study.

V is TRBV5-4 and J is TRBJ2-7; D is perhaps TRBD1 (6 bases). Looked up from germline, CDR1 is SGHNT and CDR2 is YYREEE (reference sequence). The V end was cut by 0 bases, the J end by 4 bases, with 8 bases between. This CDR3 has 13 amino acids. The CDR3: CASSLGTVYEQYF. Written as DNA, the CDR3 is TGTGCCAGCAGCTTGGGGACAGTATACGAGCAGTACTTC.

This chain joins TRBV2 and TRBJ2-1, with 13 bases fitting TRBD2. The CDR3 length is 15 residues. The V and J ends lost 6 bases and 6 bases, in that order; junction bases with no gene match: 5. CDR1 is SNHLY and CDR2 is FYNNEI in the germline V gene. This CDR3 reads CASSPTSGGANEQFF. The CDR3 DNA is TGTGCCAGCAGCCCAACTAGCGGGGGGGCCAATGAGCAGTTCTTC.

The CDR3, as DNA: TGTGCCAGCAGGGATACAGGGAACACTGAAGCTTTCTTT. Encoded protein: CASRDTGNTEAFF. The rearrangement links TRBV2 to TRBJ1-1; weak D call: TRBD1 (5 bases). Germline lookup yields CDR1 SNHLY and CDR2 FYNNEI. The CDR3 is 13 residues long. V lost 6 bases and J lost 1, with 9 bases in between.

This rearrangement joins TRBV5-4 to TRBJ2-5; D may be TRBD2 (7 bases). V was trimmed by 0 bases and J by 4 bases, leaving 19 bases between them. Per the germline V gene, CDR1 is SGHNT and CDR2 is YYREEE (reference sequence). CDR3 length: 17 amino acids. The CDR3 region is CASSLAPRGGLVETQYF. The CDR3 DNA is TGTGCCAGCAGCTTGGCCCCGAGGGGGGGCTTAGTAGAGACCCAGTACTTC.

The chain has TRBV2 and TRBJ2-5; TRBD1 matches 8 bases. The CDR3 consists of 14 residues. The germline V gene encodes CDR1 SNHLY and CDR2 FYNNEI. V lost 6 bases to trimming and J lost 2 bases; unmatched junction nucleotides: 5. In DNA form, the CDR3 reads TGTGCCAGCAGGGCCGGACAGGGACAAGAGACCCAGTACTTC. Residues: CASRAGQGQETQYF.

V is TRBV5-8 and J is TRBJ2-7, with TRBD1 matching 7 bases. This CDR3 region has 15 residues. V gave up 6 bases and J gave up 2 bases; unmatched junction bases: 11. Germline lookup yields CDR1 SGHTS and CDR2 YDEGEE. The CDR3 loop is CASIETGVGAYEQYF. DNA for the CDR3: TGTGCCAGCATCGAAACAGGGGTAGGGGCCTACGAGCAGTACTTC.

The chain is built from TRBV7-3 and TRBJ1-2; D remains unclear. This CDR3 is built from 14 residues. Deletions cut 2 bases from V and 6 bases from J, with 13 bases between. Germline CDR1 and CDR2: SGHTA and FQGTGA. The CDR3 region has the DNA TGTGCCAGCAGCTTATCTCGGGGTACGAATGGCTACACCTTC. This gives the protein CASSLSRGTNGYTF. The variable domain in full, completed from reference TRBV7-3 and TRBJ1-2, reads GAGVSQTPSNKVTEKGKYVELRCDPISGHTALYWYRQSLGQGPEFLIYFQGTGAADDSGLPNDRFFAVRPEGSVSTLKIQRTERGDSAVYLCASSLSRGTNGYTFGSGTRLTVV.

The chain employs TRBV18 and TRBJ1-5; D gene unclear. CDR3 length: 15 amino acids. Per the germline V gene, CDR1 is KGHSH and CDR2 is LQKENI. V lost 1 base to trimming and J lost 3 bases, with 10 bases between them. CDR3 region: CASSPRGATNQPQHF. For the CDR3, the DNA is TGTGCCAGCTCACCACGCGGAGCTACCAATCAGCCCCAGCATTTT.

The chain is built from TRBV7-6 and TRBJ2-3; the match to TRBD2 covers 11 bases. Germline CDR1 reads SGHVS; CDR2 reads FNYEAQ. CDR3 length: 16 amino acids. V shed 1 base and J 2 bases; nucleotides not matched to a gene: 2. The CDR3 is CASSLGSGGATDTQYF. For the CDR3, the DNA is TGTGCCAGCAGCTTAGGTAGCGGGGGGGCCACAGATACGCAGTATTTT.

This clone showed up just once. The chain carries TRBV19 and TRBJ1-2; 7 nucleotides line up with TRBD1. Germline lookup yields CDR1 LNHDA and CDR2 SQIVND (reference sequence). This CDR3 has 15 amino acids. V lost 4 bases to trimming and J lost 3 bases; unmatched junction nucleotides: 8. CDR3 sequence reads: CASSNRQGLDYGYTF. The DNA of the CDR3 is TGTGCCAGTAGTAACCGACAGGGTTTGGACTATGGCTACACCTTC.

In nucleotides, the CDR3 is TGTGCCAGCAGCCCAGACCTCCGGGGGATAAAGAACACTGAAGCTTTCTTT. It encodes CASSPDLRGIKNTEAFF. The chain is built from TRBV5-4 and TRBJ1-1, with TRBD1 as a possible D gene (5 bases). The germline gives CDR1 SGHNT, CDR2 YYREEE (reference sequence). This CDR3 spans 17 amino acids. The V end lost 4 bases, the J end lost 1 base, and 20 bases lay between the germline ends. The variable domain in full, completed from reference TRBV5-4 and TRBJ1-1, reads ETGVTQSPTHLIKTRGQQVTLRCSSQSGHNTVSWYQQALGQGPQFIFQYYREEENGRGNFPPRFSGLQFPNYSSELNVNALELDDSALYLCASSPDLRGIKNTEAFFGQGTRLTVV.

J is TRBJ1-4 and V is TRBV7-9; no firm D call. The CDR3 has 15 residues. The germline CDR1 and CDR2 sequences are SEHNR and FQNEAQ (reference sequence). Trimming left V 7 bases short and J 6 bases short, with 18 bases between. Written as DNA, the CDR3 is TGTGCCAGCACCCTTTACGGTTCAGCGGATGAAAAACTGTTTTTT. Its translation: CASTLYGSADEKLFF.

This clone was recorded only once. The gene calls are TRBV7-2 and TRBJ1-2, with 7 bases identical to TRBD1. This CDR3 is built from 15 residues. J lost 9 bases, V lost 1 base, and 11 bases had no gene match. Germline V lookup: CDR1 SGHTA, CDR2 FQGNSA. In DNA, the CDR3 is TGTGCCAGCAGCTTAGGGGACAGACCTATAATGAGCTACACCTTC. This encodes CASSLGDRPIMSYTF.

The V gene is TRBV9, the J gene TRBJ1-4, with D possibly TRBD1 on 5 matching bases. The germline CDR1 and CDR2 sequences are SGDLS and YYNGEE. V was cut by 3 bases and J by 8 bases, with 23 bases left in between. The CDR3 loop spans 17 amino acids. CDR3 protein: CASSGRDSGANVEKLFF. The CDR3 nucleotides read TGTGCCAGCAGCGGAAGGGACTCCGGGGCAAACGTGGAAAAACTGTTTTTT.

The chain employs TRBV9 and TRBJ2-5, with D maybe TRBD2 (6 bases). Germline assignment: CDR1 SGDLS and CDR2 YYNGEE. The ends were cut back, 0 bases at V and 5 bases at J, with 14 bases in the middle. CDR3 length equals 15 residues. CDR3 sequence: CASSVGLLAMETQYF. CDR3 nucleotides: TGTGCCAGCAGCGTAGGCTTACTAGCCATGGAGACCCAGTACTTC. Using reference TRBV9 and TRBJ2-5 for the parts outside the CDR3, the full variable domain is DSGVTQTPKHLITATGQRVTLRCSPRSGDLSVYWYQQSLDQGLQFLIQYYNGEERAKGNILERFSAQQFPDLHSELNLSSLELGDSALYFCASSVGLLAMETQYFGPGTRLLVL.

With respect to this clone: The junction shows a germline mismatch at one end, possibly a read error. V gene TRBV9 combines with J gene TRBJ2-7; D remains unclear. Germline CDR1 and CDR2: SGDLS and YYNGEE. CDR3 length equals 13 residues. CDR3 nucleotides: TGTGCCAGCACCGTAGGCCCCGGTTACGAGCAGTACTTC. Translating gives CASTVGPGYEQYF. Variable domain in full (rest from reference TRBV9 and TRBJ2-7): DSGVTQTPKHLITATGQRVTLRCSPRSGDLSVYWYQQSLDQGLQFLIQYYNGEERAKGNILERFSAQQFPDLHSELNLSSLELGDSALYFCASTVGPGYEQYFGPGTRLTVT.

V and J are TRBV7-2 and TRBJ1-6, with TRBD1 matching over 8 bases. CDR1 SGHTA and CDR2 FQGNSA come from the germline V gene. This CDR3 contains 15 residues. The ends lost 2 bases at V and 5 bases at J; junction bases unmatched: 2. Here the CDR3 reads CASSLRQGNNSPLHF. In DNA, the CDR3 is TGTGCCAGCAGCTTAAGACAGGGGAATAATTCACCCCTCCACTTT.

CDR3: CASSYSGTGTYEQYF. The DNA of the CDR3 is TGTGCCAGCAGTTACTCGGGAACGGGAACCTACGAGCAGTACTTC. The V gene is TRBV6-5, the J gene TRBJ2-7; a possible D gene is TRBD2 (5 bases). Trimming cost V 0 bases and J 2 bases, with 11 bases left between them. This CDR3 is 15 amino acids long. Germline values: CDR1 MNHEY, CDR2 SVGAGI.

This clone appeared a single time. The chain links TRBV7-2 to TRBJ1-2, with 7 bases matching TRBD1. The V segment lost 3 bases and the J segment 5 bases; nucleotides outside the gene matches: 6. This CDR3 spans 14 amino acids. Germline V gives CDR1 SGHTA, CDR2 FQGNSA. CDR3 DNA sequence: TGTGCCAGCAGCTTCGGGACAGCCCCTTATGGCTACACCTTC. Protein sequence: CASSFGTAPYGYTF.

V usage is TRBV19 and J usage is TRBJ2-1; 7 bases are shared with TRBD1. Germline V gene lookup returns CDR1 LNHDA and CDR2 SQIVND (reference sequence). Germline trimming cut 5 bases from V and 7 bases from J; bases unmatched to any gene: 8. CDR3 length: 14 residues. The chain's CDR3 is CASSSTHRGNEQFF. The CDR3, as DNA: TGTGCCAGTAGTTCGACCCACAGGGGAAATGAGCAGTTCTTC. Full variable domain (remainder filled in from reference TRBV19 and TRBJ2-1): DGGITQSPKYLFRKEGQNVTLSCEQNLNHDAMYWYRQDPGQGLRLIYYSQIVNDFQKGDIAEGYSVSREKKESFPLTVTSAQKNPTAFYLCASSSTHRGNEQFFGPGTRLTVL.